This T cell receptor beta chain was obtained from a study of blood T cell repertoires in COVID-19. The V end was cut by 6 bases, the J end by 4 bases, with 15 bases between. This CDR3 has 13 residues. Germline V gene lookup returns CDR1 SQVTM and CDR2 ANQGSEA. This table comes from immunoSEQ multiplex PCR, and its TCRdb copy is limited to in-frame clones, with some not included. Among 350,000 to 450,000 clones listed, 70% to 90% were seen once. The sequence was obtained from a woman aged 40 to 50 with COVID-19, enrolled during active disease. This rearrangement joins TRBV29-1 to TRBJ1-1; the D gene is possibly TRBD1 (6 bases). Specimen: peripheral blood. The CDR3 sequence: CSVMGGGSTEAFF. The CDR3 bases are TGCAGCGTGATGGGAGGGGGAAGCACTGAAGCTTTCTTT.